These T cell receptor beta chains were read from a single sample in a study of metastatic and nonmetastatic thyroid tumors. TCRdb re-analyzed the PCR reads through MiXCR. The sample gives about 40,000 clones, approximately 16% of which show up once; approximately 3.8% is in the top ten. Input material: blood. The receptors shown here come from a female donor with papillary thyroid cancer or a benign thyroid nodule (not recorded which). Some clones in this sample may be carry-over from other donors' samples. CDR3s include the opening cysteine and the closing phenylalanine or tryptophan. Each record gives: J gene, clone size, V gene, D gene, CDR3 protein, CDR3 DNA. D genes are given only for firm matches. Size is stated for part of the rows, as once, few or many counts, or as a class when the clone is expanded.

TRBJ2-2 . TRBV27 TRBD1 CASSRTGKAVELFF TGTGCCAGCAGCCGGACAGGGAAAGCAGTGGAGCTGTTTTTT
TRBJ2-5 . TRBV20-1 . CSAQHQETQYF TGCAGTGCACAACATCAAGAGACCCAGTACTTC
TRBJ2-7 many TRBV20-1 TRBD1 CSARGTGTGTNEQYF TGCAGTGCCAGAGGAACCGGGACAGGGACAAACGAGCAGTACTTC
TRBJ2-3 many TRBV4-1 TRBD1 CASSQVRGRDPSTDTQYF TGCGCCAGCAGCCAAGTAAGGGGGCGTGACCCGAGCACAGATACGCAGTATTTT
TRBJ2-5 . TRBV30 . CAWSVQGGGVRETQYF TGTGCCTGGAGTGTACAGGGGGGGGGTGTTAGGGAGACCCAGTACTTC
TRBJ2-3 . TRBV7-2 TRBD1 CASSYGQGTDTQYF TGTGCCAGTAGCTACGGACAGGGCACAGATACACAGTATTTT
TRBJ2-7 many TRBV13 TRBD2 CASSPPSGGSYEQYF TGTGCCAGCAGCCCCCCTAGCGGGGGGTCCTACGAGCAGTACTTC
TRBJ2-7 many TRBV11-2 TRBD2 CASSGGGTSGRNFHEQYF TGTGCCAGCAGCGGGGGGGGTACTAGCGGGAGAAATTTCCACGAGCAGTACTTC
TRBJ2-3 . TRBV20-1 TRBD2 CSVGTSGIADTQYF TGCAGTGTAGGGACTAGCGGGATTGCAGATACGCAGTATTTT
TRBJ2-1 many TRBV19 TRBD2 CASRFTSATYNEQFF TGTGCCAGTAGGTTTACTAGCGCTACCTACAATGAGCAGTTCTTC
TRBJ1-1 many TRBV19 TRBD1 CASSPSDRGWNTEAFF TGTGCCAGTAGTCCTTCAGACAGGGGTTGGAACACTGAAGCTTTCTTT
TRBJ2-1 few TRBV12-3/TRBV12-4 . CASGGANYQFF TGTGCCAGCGGGGGGGCGAATTATCAGTTCTTC
TRBJ1-6 . TRBV28 TRBD1 CAIYGGDRVNSPLHF TGTGCCATTTATGGAGGGGACAGGGTCAATTCACCCCTCCACTTT
TRBJ2-2 many TRBV7-9 . CASSLSGRGATNTGELFF TGTGCCAGCAGCCTGAGTGGGAGGGGGGCCACGAACACCGGGGAGCTGTTTTTT
TRBJ1-1 . TRBV30 . CAWSVLYNTEAFF TGTGCCTGGAGTGTACTGTACAACACTGAAGCTTTCTTT
TRBJ2-5 many TRBV9 . CASSVTVDAVQETQYF TGTGCCAGCAGCGTGACAGTAGATGCAGTCCAAGAGACCCAGTACTTC
TRBJ2-1 many TRBV24-1 TRBD1 CATSDLDRGTYNEQFF TGTGCCACCAGTGATTTAGACAGGGGGACCTACAATGAGCAGTTCTTC
TRBJ2-7 medium-sized TRBV19 . CASSMGLGRYEQYF TGTGCCAGTAGTATGGGCCTAGGGAGGTACGAGCAGTACTTC
TRBJ1-1 many TRBV7-3 . CASSLSENPNTEAFF TGTGCCAGCAGCTTATCCGAGAACCCGAACACTGAAGCTTTCTTT
TRBJ2-7 many TRBV7-9 . CASSSQGYEQYF TGTGCCAGCAGCTCTCAGGGCTACGAGCAGTACTTC
TRBJ2-1 many TRBV28 . CASSYGGADEQFF TGTGCCAGCAGTTATGGGGGTGCCGATGAGCAGTTCTTC
TRBJ1-1 many TRBV12-3/TRBV12-4 TRBD1 CASLGQGTEAFF TGTGCCAGCCTGGGACAGGGTACTGAAGCTTTCTTT
TRBJ1-2 . TRBV20-1 . CSASGDLLNYGYTF TGCAGTGCTAGCGGGGACCTCCTTAACTATGGCTACACCTTC
TRBJ2-1 . TRBV4-1 . CASSQDGQGYNEQFF TGCGCCAGCAGCCAAGACGGGCAGGGGTACAATGAGCAGTTCTTC
TRBJ1-2 many TRBV2 . CASSISTGGGGYTF TGTGCCAGCAGCATATCCACGGGGGGGGGTGGCTACACCTTC
TRBJ2-1 few TRBV6-6 TRBD2 CASSRRTSGSSHEQFF TGTGCCAGCAGTAGGAGGACTAGCGGGAGCTCCCATGAGCAGTTCTTC
TRBJ2-3 many TRBV20-1 . CSASQGLDTQYF TGCAGTGCTTCCCAGGGGTTGGATACGCAGTATTTT
TRBJ1-1 many TRBV6-1 . CASSRTGRRNTEAFF TGTGCCAGCAGCCGAACGGGACGCCGGAACACTGAAGCTTTCTTT
TRBJ2-5 many TRBV20-1 . CSAPYRPAGKKETQYF TGCAGTGCACCCTACCGGCCGGCAGGGAAAAAAGAGACCCAGTACTTC
TRBJ2-7 many TRBV20-1 TRBD1 CSAVGRGNSYEQYF TGCAGTGCGGTCGGCAGGGGGAATTCCTACGAGCAGTACTTC
TRBJ2-5 many TRBV9 . CASSLDETQYF TGTGCCAGCAGCCTGGACGAGACCCAGTACTTC
TRBJ2-2 many TRBV20-1 TRBD1 CSVAPDRGIGELFF TGCAGTGTGGCCCCGGACAGGGGAATCGGGGAGCTGTTTTTT
TRBJ2-7 many TRBV7-2 TRBD2 CASSLSGISYEQYF TGTGCCAGCAGCCTTAGCGGGATAAGCTACGAGCAGTACTTC
TRBJ1-2 many TRBV5-1 . CASSLADSNYGYTF TGCGCCAGCAGCTTGGCGGACAGTAACTATGGCTACACCTTC
TRBJ1-1 many TRBV11-2 . CASSSSMGPNTEAFF TGTGCCAGCAGCTCTTCGATGGGTCCGAACACTGAAGCTTTCTTT
TRBJ1-3 many TRBV10-1 . CALTRDLLSGNTIYF TGCGCCCTCACCCGGGACCTACTCTCTGGAAACACCATATATTTT
TRBJ2-1 many TRBV7-9 TRBD1 CASSLDPGQGSYNEQFF TGTGCCAGCAGCTTAGATCCCGGACAGGGCTCCTACAATGAGCAGTTCTTC
TRBJ2-7 many TRBV9 TRBD2 CASSVTSGSYEQYF TGTGCCAGCAGCGTCACTAGCGGCTCCTACGAGCAGTACTTC
TRBJ1-6 many TRBV12-3/TRBV12-4 TRBD1 CASRGQGVSYNSPLHF TGTGCCAGCAGGGGACAGGGGGTGTCCTATAATTCACCCCTCCACTTT
TRBJ2-7 . TRBV7-9 . CASIYQGSYEQYF TGTGCCAGCATCTACCAGGGGTCTTACGAGCAGTACTTC
TRBJ2-7 . TRBV4-1 . CASSRPLGEQYF TGCGCCAGCAGCCGGCCCCTAGGGGAGCAGTACTTC
TRBJ1-1 many TRBV7-6 . CASSLGPGGDTEAFF TGTGCCAGCAGCTTAGGGCCGGGGGGGGACACTGAAGCTTTCTTT
TRBJ1-4 many TRBV9 . CASSVDGYNEKLFF TGTGCCAGCAGCGTAGACGGTTATAATGAAAAACTGTTTTTT
TRBJ2-7 many TRBV5-6 . CASSDDDGSYEQYF TGTGCCAGCAGCGATGACGATGGTTCCTACGAGCAGTACTTC
TRBJ2-7 many TRBV24-1 TRBD1 CATSDSRTGIF TGTGCCACCAGTGATTCTCGGACAGGGATTTTC
TRBJ2-1 many TRBV3-1 TRBD2 CASSQVPAGVANEQFF TGTGCCAGCAGCCAAGTTCCAGCGGGAGTTGCTAATGAGCAGTTCTTC
TRBJ1-2 many TRBV4-1 TRBD1 CASSQLPGQGAGGYTF TGCGCCAGCAGCCAGCTACCGGGACAGGGGGCGGGCGGCTACACCTTC
TRBJ1-3 few TRBV28 TRBD1 CASSPATGTSGNTIYF TGTGCCAGCAGTCCGGCGACAGGGACCTCTGGAAACACCATATATTTT
TRBJ1-2 . TRBV12-3/TRBV12-4 TRBD1 CASSHLAGTVYVYTF TGTGCCAGCAGCCACCTCGCCGGGACAGTGTATGTCTACACCTTC
TRBJ2-2 many TRBV11-2 . CASSLVRATGELFF TGTGCCAGCAGCTTAGTGAGGGCCACCGGGGAGCTGTTTTTT
TRBJ1-1 many TRBV20-1 . CSASQSRAVSWYAFF TGCAGTGCTAGTCAATCCAGGGCCGTCTCGTGGTATGCTTTCTTT
TRBJ2-2 . TRBV30 TRBD2 CAWSRLAGNTGELFF TGTGCCTGGAGCCGACTAGCGGGTAACACCGGGGAGCTGTTTTTT
TRBJ1-2 once TRBV30 . CAWSALHAAPGGYTF TGTGCCTGGAGCGCCCTCCATGCCGCACCGGGTGGCTACACCTTC